Presented here are 10 T cell receptor beta chains from one specimen sequenced in a study of blood T cells in healthy people across ages (dated by TCRdb to the mid-2010s). The method behind the library was 5' RACE. Sequenced using an Illumina HiSeq 2500. A second PCR of about 7 to 12 cycles was performed with a sample-barcoded 5' primer and a J-beta primer mix. The raw public reads went through TCRdb reprocessing: fastp at Q25, MiXCR clone calling, in-frame beta chains kept. Each entry is one CDR3 protein sequence, shown with its most common DNA and genes. Within this sample are over 1.5 million distinct CDR3 sequences, with less than 50% of them counted one time only. Jointly, the top ten make up around 2.1% of the sample. Sequences were obtained from blood. The receptors originated from a woman aged 40-49 years in good health.

The sample holds a few counts of this clonotype. The V gene is TRBV4-3, the J gene TRBJ2-2; D uncertain. V lost 1 base and J lost 4, with 1 base in between. From germline, CDR1 is LGHNA and CDR2 YSLEER. This CDR3 is built from 12 residues. CDR3 nucleotides: TGCGCCAGCAGCCAAGTCACCGGGGAGCTGTTTTTT. This codes for CASSQVTGELFF.

This chain connects TRBV5-1 to TRBJ1-1; TRBD1 aligns across 8 bases. Germline trimming cut 4 bases from V and 0 bases from J; bases unmatched to any gene: 11. This CDR3 spans 17 amino acids. Germline-derived CDR1 and CDR2 are SGHRS and YFSETQ. CDR3 sequence (DNA): TGCGCCAGCAGCCCGAGTGACAGGGGCATTATGAACACTGAAGCTTTCTTT. This sequence encodes CASSPSDRGIMNTEAFF.

The rearrangement links TRBV12-3 or TRBV12-4 to TRBJ2-7; 7 bases map to TRBD1. This CDR3 spans 15 amino acids. V shed 5 bases and J 2 bases; nucleotides not matched to a gene: 9. The CDR3 coding sequence is TGTGCCAGCAGTCCTGGACAGGACCAACCCTACGAGCAGTACTTC. As protein: CASSPGQDQPYEQYF.

The V gene is TRBV20-1, the J gene TRBJ1-2; 7 nucleotides align to TRBD1. There are 16 residues in the CDR3. J gave up 4 bases and V 2 bases, and 13 bases lay outside the gene matches. The germline CDR1 and CDR2 sequences are DFQATT and SNEGSKA (reference sequence). The CDR3 DNA is TGCAGTGCTAGACCTCCCCGGGGACAGATTGTCTATGGCTACACCTTC. Amino acid sequence: CSARPPRGQIVYGYTF.

The chain couples TRBV5-6 to TRBJ2-5, with TRBD1 as a possible D gene (5 bases). CDR1 is SGHDT and CDR2 is YYEEEE in the germline V gene. This CDR3 contains 15 residues. V lost 4 bases, J lost 1 base, and 14 bases lay in between. CDR3 residues: CASSAGDRLQETQYF. CDR3 DNA: TGTGCCAGCAGCGCTGGAGACAGACTCCAAGAGACCCAGTACTTC.

The sample holds a few counts of this clonotype. The rearrangement uses TRBV3-1 and TRBJ2-5; D uncertain. Per germline, CDR1 LGHDT and CDR2 YNNKEL (reference sequence). Trimming removed 1 base from V and 5 bases from J, with 8 bases in between. The CDR3 length is 13 residues. DNA for the CDR3: TGTGCCAGCAGCCAAGCTTCGATGGAGACCCAGTACTTC. It encodes CASSQASMETQYF.

The chain couples TRBV18 to TRBJ1-1; D is uncertain. The V end was cut by 1 base, the J end by 4 bases, with 13 bases between. From germline, CDR1 is KGHSH and CDR2 LQKENI. This CDR3 is 15 amino acids long. CDR3 in DNA: TGTGCCAGCTCACCACTAATTAGACAATCCACTGAAGCTTTCTTT. Translated: CASSPLIRQSTEAFF.

The J gene is TRBJ2-5, the V gene TRBV7-2; D call uncertain. V lost 6 bases to trimming and J lost 7 bases, with 15 bases between them. The CDR3 has 13 residues. Germline values: CDR1 SGHTA, CDR2 FQGNSA. CDR3 protein: CASSPDGYRTQYF. The CDR3 DNA follows: TGTGCCAGCAGTCCTGACGGGTATAGGACCCAGTACTTC.

The rearrangement joins TRBV29-1 to TRBJ2-7; D is unresolved. The CDR3 consists of 14 residues. With 3 bases removed from V and 2 bases from J, the gap between germline ends came to 14 bases. The germline CDR1 and CDR2 sequences are SQVTM and ANQGSEA. In nucleotides, the CDR3 is TGCAGCGTTGATATATCTGACGGAACCTACGAGCAGTACTTC. Residues: CSVDISDGTYEQYF.

V is TRBV21-1 and J is TRBJ1-2; the table names TRBD1, a call not compared with the DNA. TRBV21-1 is noted as a pseudogene. CDR3 length equals 15 residues. This CDR3 reads CASSEALTESYGYTF. The CDR3 coding sequence is TGTGCCAGCAGCGAAGCCCTGACAGAAAGCTATGGCTACACCTTC.